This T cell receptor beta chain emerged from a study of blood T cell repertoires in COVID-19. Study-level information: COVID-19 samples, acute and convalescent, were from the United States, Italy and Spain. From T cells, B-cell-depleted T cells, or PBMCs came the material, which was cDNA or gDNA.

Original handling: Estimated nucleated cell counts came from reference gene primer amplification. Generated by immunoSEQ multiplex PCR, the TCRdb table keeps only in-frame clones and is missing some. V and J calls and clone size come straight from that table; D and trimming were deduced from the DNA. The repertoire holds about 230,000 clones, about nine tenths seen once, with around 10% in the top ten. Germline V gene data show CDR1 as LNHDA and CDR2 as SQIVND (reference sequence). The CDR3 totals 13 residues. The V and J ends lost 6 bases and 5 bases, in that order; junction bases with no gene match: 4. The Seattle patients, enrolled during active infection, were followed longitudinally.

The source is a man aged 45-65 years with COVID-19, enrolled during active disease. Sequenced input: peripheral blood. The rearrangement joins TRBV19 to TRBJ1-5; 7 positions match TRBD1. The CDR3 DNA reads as TGTGCCAGTAGGGGCACAGGGGATCAGCCCCAGCATTTT. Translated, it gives CASRGTGDQPQHF.